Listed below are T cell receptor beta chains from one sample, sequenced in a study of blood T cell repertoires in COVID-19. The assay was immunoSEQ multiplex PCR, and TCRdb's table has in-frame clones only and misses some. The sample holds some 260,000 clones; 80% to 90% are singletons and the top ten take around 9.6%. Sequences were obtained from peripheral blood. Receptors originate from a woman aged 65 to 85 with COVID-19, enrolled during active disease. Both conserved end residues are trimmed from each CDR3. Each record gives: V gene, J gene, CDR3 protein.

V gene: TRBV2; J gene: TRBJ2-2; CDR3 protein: ASSGRGRDTGELF
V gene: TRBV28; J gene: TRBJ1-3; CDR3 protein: ASSPDSRGINTIY
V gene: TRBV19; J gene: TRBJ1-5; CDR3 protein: ASSPSGGASNQPQH
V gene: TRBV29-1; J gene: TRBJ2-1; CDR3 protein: STDSGFGEQF
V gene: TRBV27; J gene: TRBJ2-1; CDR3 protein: ASSLPARANFYNEQF
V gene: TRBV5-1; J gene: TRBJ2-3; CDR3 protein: ASSLVLAGGTSTDTQY
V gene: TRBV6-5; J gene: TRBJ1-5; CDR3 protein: ASTRQSGQPQH
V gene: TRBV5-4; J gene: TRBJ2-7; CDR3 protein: ASSPGQGANYEQY
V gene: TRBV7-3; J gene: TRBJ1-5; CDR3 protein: ASSPGTINQPQH
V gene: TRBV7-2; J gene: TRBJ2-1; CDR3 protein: ASSRGDFYNEQF
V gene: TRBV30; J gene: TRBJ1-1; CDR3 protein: AWSVRGGTEAF
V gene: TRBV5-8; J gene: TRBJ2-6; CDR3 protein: ASSLQFSGANVLT
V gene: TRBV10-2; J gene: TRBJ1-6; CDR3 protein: ASSTGSEGSPLH
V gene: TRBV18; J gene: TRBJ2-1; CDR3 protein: ASSAQGTSYNEQF
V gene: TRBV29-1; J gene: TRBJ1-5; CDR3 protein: SVGSNQPQH
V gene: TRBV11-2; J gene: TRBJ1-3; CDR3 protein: ASSLESRAVD
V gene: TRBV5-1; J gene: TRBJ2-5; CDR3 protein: ASSETQETQY
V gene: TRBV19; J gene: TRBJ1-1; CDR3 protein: ASSANMGRAF
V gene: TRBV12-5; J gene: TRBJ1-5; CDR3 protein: ASGLGDPGGYQPQH
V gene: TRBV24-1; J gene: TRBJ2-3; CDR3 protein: ATSDLTSASNTDTQY
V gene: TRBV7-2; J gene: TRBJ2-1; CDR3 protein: ASSPVGLAGGNEQF
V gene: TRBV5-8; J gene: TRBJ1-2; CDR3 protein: ASSYTGTGGYT
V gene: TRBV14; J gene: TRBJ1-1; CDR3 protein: ASSQGGWRVGTEAF
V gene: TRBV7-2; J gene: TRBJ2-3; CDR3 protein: ASSLLTSVDTQY
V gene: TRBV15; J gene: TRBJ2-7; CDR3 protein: ATSRPGAYEQY
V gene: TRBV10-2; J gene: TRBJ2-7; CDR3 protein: ASSEYYSYEQY
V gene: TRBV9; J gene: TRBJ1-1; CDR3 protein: ASSGSTGPAF
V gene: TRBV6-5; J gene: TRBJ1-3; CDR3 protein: ASSSARQGERNTIY
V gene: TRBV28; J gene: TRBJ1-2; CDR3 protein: ARGRWTAFTGYT
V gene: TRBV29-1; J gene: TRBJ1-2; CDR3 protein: SVEQGTYGYT
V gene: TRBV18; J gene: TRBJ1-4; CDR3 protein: ASSPDTTNEKLF
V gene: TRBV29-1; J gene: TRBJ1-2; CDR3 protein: SVRQGGGYT
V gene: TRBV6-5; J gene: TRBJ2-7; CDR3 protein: ASSYRLIQGYEQY
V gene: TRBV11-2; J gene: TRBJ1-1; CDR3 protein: ASLGGVNTEAF
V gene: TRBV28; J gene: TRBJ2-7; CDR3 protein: ASSSYGTGNMAYEQY
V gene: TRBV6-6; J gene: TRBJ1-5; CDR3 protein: ASKVGNQPQH
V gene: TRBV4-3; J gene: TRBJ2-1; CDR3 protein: ASSQDIEGLNERQF
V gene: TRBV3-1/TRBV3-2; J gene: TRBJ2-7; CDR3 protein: ASSQTSGTGSDEQY
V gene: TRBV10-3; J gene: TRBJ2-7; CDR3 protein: AISDFSGTYEQY
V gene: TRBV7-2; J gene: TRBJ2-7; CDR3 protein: ASSPQGGTSGYEQY
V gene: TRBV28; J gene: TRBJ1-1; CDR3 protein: ASGPHGANTEAF
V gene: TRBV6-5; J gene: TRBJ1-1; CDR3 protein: ASSLVGGNTEAF
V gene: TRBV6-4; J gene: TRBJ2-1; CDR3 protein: ASSEADSYNEQF
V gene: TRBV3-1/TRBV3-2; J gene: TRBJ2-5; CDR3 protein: ASSQGVRRIQETQY
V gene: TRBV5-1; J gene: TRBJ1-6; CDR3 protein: ASSLNPGGPINSPLH
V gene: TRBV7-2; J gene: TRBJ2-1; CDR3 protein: ASSLSKSSYNEQF